The 26 T cell receptor beta chains listed next were all sequenced from one sample in a study of blood T cell repertoires in COVID-19. The data were produced by immunoSEQ multiplex PCR, yet TCRdb's version contains in-frame clones alone and is incomplete. The data show some 100,000 clones, around three quarters seen once. The sample comprised peripheral blood. The receptor source for this set is a man aged 65 to 79 with acute or convalescent COVID-19.

This chain links TRBV11-2 with TRBJ2-7; 10 nucleotides match TRBD1. V was pared by 7 bases and J by 6 bases, with 9 bases of the junction left unmatched. The CDR3 has 14 amino acids. Germline V CDR1 and CDR2: SGHAT, FQNNGV. CDR3 nucleotide sequence: TGTGCCAGCAACCAGAGACAGGGGGCTTTCGAGCAGTACTTC. This codes for CASNQRQGAFEQYF.

The chain combines TRBV5-1 with TRBJ2-7; TRBD2 matches 14 bases. Per germline, CDR1 SGHRS and CDR2 YFSETQ. The length of the CDR3 is 16 residues. After removal of 3 bases from V and 4 bases from J, the junction contained 6 bases not matched to a gene. The CDR3 DNA is TGCGCCAGCAGCTCCGGGACTAGCGGGAGACCGTACGAGCAGTACTTC. It is translated as CASSSGTSGRPYEQYF.

This clone was picked up one time. Here the CDR3 DNA reads TGTGCCAGCACCCCCGGGACTAGCGGGTTCACCGGGGAGCTGTTTTTT. Protein sequence: CASTPGTSGFTGELFF. J is TRBJ2-2 and V is TRBV27; 12 nucleotides agree with TRBD2. V dropped 7 bases and J dropped 4; count of bases not matched to a gene: 7. The CDR3 consists of 16 residues. Germline V gene sequence: CDR1 MNHEY, CDR2 SMNVEV (reference sequence).

The chain has TRBV4-1 and TRBJ2-3; D is possibly TRBD1 (5 bases). The CDR3 covers 16 residues. V lost 5 bases and J 0 bases, leaving 15 bases between the germline ends. Germline V gives CDR1 MGHRA, CDR2 YSYEKL. For the CDR3, the DNA is TGCGCCAGCAGCTACCCGGGCAGGGCGAGCACAGATACGCAGTATTTT. As protein: CASSYPGRASTDTQYF.

V and J are TRBV27 and TRBJ2-2; 11 bases map to TRBD2. This CDR3 comprises 14 residues. After removal of 8 bases from V and 5 bases from J, the junction contained 4 bases not matched to a gene. Germline CDR1 and CDR2: MNHEY and SMNVEV (reference sequence). The CDR3 here is CASARTSGTGELFF. The CDR3 region has the DNA TGTGCCAGCGCCCGGACTAGCGGGACCGGGGAGCTGTTTTTT.

This chain joins TRBV6-5 and TRBJ2-5; 9 bases are a match to TRBD1. The CDR3 extends over 14 amino acids. J was trimmed by 5 bases and V by 2 bases; bases with no gene match: 3. Germline loops: CDR1 MNHEY, CDR2 SVGAGI. CDR3 sequence reads: CASSYPGQGETQYF. DNA for the CDR3: TGTGCCAGCAGTTACCCCGGACAGGGGGAGACCCAGTACTTC.

The V and J genes are TRBV5-6 and TRBJ2-4; D gene unclear. V dropped 1 base and J dropped 11 bases, with 10 bases sitting between them. The CDR3 is 12 residues long. In germline, CDR1 is SGHDT, CDR2 YYEEEE. The CDR3 spells CASSLRSSVQYF. The CDR3 DNA is TGTGCCAGCAGCTTGAGGAGTTCGGTTCAGTACTTC.

The chain recombines TRBV28 with TRBJ2-1; 14 bases are a match to TRBD2. The CDR3 has 17 amino acids. Germline V lookup: CDR1 MDHEN, CDR2 SYDVKM. Germline trimming cut 3 bases from V and 7 bases from J; bases unmatched to any gene: 8. Written as DNA, the CDR3 is TGTGCCAGCAGTTTTTTTGGGACTAGCGGGAGATATAATGAGCAGTTCTTC. It translates to CASSFFGTSGRYNEQFF.

The chain joins TRBV27 to TRBJ1-3; D not certain. V was cut by 2 bases and J by 4 bases, with 36 bases left in between. Germline V gene sequence: CDR1 MNHEY, CDR2 SMNVEV (reference sequence). The CDR3 consists of 23 residues. The chain's CDR3 is CASSLPLFNPGLRFDFCGNTIYF. The CDR3 DNA is TGTGCCAGCAGTTTACCCCTTTTCAATCCCGGACTTCGGTTCGATTTTTGCGGAAACACCATATATTTT.

V usage is TRBV19 and J usage is TRBJ2-1; TRBD2 matches 7 bases. Germline CDR1 reads LNHDA; CDR2 reads SQIVND (reference sequence). Trimming removed 3 bases from V and 8 bases from J; junction bases left unmatched: 10. The CDR3 totals 15 residues. The CDR3 DNA sequence: TGTGCCAGTAGTATTGGCAGCGGGGCTGGCGATGAGCAGTTCTTC. Translated, it gives CASSIGSGAGDEQFF.

This rearrangement joins TRBV7-9 to TRBJ2-1, with D maybe TRBD1 (6 bases). The CDR3 loop spans 16 amino acids. Trimming pared 6 bases from V and 9 bases from J, leaving 24 bases between. Germline assignment: CDR1 SEHNR and CDR2 FQNEAQ (reference sequence). The CDR3 bases are TGTGCCAGCAGTCCCCCAAGGGCAGGGGTTCGGGGTGAGCAGTTCTTC. As protein: CASSPPRAGVRGEQFF.

The rearrangement links TRBV21-1 to TRBJ2-1; TRBD2, the D gene given by the table, was not confirmed from the DNA. TRBV21-1 is reported as a pseudogene. The CDR3 length is 18 residues. CDR3 coding DNA: TGTGCCAGCAGCAAAGGAGGGCTAGCGGACCCCTCCTACAATGAGCAGTTCTTC. Residues: CASSKGGLADPSYNEQFF.

The chain combines TRBV5-4 with TRBJ1-1, with 11 bases identical to TRBD1. The ends lost 4 bases at V and 1 base at J; junction bases unmatched: 6. The CDR3 is made up of 16 amino acids. Germline V CDR1 and CDR2: SGHNT, YYREEE (reference sequence). CDR3 in amino acids: CASSEGQGAGNTEAFF. In nucleotides, the CDR3 is TGTGCCAGCAGCGAAGGACAGGGGGCGGGGAACACTGAAGCTTTCTTT.

The V and J genes are TRBV6-6 and TRBJ1-1; 7 bases are a match to TRBD1. The V segment lost 2 bases and the J segment 1 base; nucleotides outside the gene matches: 4. Germline CDR1 reads MNHNY; CDR2 reads SVGAGI (reference sequence). The CDR3 consists of 15 residues. CDR3 sequence: CASSYQGDSNTEAFF. The DNA for the CDR3 is TGTGCCAGCAGTTACCAGGGGGACTCGAACACTGAAGCTTTCTTT.

The chain carries TRBV28 and TRBJ1-1; weak D call: TRBD1 (6 bases). Germline values: CDR1 MDHEN, CDR2 SYDVKM. The CDR3 extends over 15 amino acids. V dropped 4 bases and J dropped 5 bases, with 17 bases sitting between them. DNA of the CDR3: TGTGCCAGCAGTTCCCATGGGGGGGGGCGGACTGAAGCTTTCTTT. Protein: CASSSHGGGRTEAFF.

This chain connects TRBV10-3 to TRBJ2-3; 7 nucleotides line up with TRBD2. This CDR3 spans 16 amino acids. Germline V CDR1 and CDR2: ENHRY, SYGVKD. With V trimmed by 0 bases and J by 2 bases, 5 bases remained unmatched. The chain's CDR3 is CAISESRGTNTDTQYF. CDR3 DNA: TGTGCCATCAGTGAGTCACGCGGGACTAACACAGATACGCAGTATTTT.

The rearrangement uses TRBV19 and TRBJ2-2; the D gene is possibly TRBD2 (6 bases). The V end lost 5 bases, the J end lost 1 base, and 14 bases lay between the germline ends. CDR3 length: 16 amino acids. The V gene's germline CDR1 is LNHDA and CDR2 SQIVND (reference sequence). CDR3 sequence reads: CASSFPPGRNTGELFF. The CDR3 nucleotides are TGTGCCAGTAGTTTCCCACCCGGGAGGAACACCGGGGAGCTGTTTTTT.

The chain has TRBV5-5 and TRBJ2-5; maybe TRBD2 (5 bases). Looked up from germline, CDR1 is SGHKS and CDR2 is YYEKEE (reference sequence). The CDR3 length is 14 residues. The V end was cut by 0 bases, the J end by 2 bases, with 8 bases between. The CDR3 protein is CASSLVEGQETQYF. The CDR3 nucleotides are TGTGCCAGCAGCTTGGTTGAGGGACAAGAGACCCAGTACTTC.

A few counts support this clone. The J gene is TRBJ2-7, the V gene TRBV30; 8 nucleotides align to TRBD1. The germline CDR1 and CDR2 sequences are GTSNPN and SVGIG (reference sequence). The CDR3 is made up of 14 amino acids. V was clipped by 3 bases and J by 7 bases; unmatched bases: 11. The CDR3 loop reads CAWRPGTGAWEQYF. The CDR3, as DNA: TGTGCCTGGAGGCCAGGGACAGGCGCCTGGGAGCAGTACTTC.

This clone was observed a handful of times. V and J are TRBV5-8 and TRBJ1-2; 9 bases fit TRBD1. Per the germline V gene, CDR1 is SGHTS and CDR2 is YDEGEE. The CDR3 is 14 amino acids. Trimming at V came to 7 bases and at J to 6 bases, leaving 10 bases not matched to a gene. CDR3 protein: CASSEQGALNGYTF. DNA of the CDR3: TGTGCCAGCTCGGAACAGGGGGCGCTGAATGGCTACACCTTC.

The chain employs TRBV15 and TRBJ1-3; 7 bases fit TRBD1. The germline V gene encodes CDR1 LNHNV and CDR2 YYDKDF (reference sequence). The CDR3 is 16 residues long. The V gene end was trimmed by 5 bases and the J gene end by 2 bases; junction bases not matched to a gene: 9. The CDR3 region has the DNA TGTGCCACCAGCCCTATCTTTACAGGGGCTGGAAACACCATATATTTT. Encoded protein: CATSPIFTGAGNTIYF.

The J gene is TRBJ2-7, the V gene TRBV5-1; 11 positions agree with TRBD1. The CDR3 is 16 residues long. Germline CDR1 is SGHRS and CDR2 is YFSETQ. After removal of 0 bases from V and 1 base from J, the junction contained 3 bases not matched to a gene. In nucleotides, the CDR3 is TGCGCCAGCAGCTTGGTGGGACAGGGGGTATCCTACGAGCAGTACTTC. Translation gives CASSLVGQGVSYEQYF.

To note about this clone: In the same sample, other DNA sequences code for this CDR3. The chain links TRBV18 to TRBJ2-7, with 9 bases matching TRBD1. V trimming: 3 bases; J trimming: 3 bases; junction bases outside the gene matches: 3. This CDR3 is 14 amino acids long. The V gene's germline CDR1 is KGHSH and CDR2 LQKENI. DNA of the CDR3: TGTGCCAGCTCACCGGGACAGGGAAGCTACGAGCAGTACTTC. Translation: CASSPGQGSYEQYF.

This clone was recorded a few times. The chain couples TRBV11-2 to TRBJ1-1; D is perhaps TRBD1 (5 bases). V was shortened by 2 bases and J by 2 bases, with 9 bases between the two germline ends. The V gene's germline CDR1 is SGHAT and CDR2 FQNNGV. The CDR3 length is 14 residues. The CDR3 DNA reads as TGTGCCAGCAGCTTAATAAGGGGAAACACTGAAGCTTTCTTT. Amino acids: CASSLIRGNTEAFF.

CDR3 coding DNA: TGTGCCAGCAGCCAGGGACAGGGCTTCAATCAGCCCCAGCATTTT. It is translated as CASSQGQGFNQPQHF. The chain uses TRBV7-8 and TRBJ1-5; 9 bases align to TRBD1. Germline V lookup: CDR1 SGHVS, CDR2 FQNEAQ. Trimming at V came to 5 bases and at J to 3 bases, leaving 5 bases not matched to a gene. This CDR3 is built from 15 residues.

The chain links TRBV7-6 to TRBJ2-1; 10 positions match TRBD2. CDR3 length: 14 residues. The V gene end was trimmed by 5 bases and the J gene end by 4 bases; junction bases not matched to a gene: 2. Germline assignment: CDR1 SGHVS and CDR2 FNYEAQ. The CDR3 DNA reads as TGTGCCAGCAGCCGAGCGGGGGGGTACAATGAGCAGTTCTTC. It translates to CASSRAGGYNEQFF.